A selection of T cell receptor beta chains follows, all from one sample in a study of cytomegalovirus exposure and HLA in healthy donors. Produced via immunoSEQ multiplex PCR; TCRdb's table is partial and in-frame only. This table holds around 110,000 clones, around 60% found once. The material sequenced was PBMCs. The receptors originated from a woman in her 40s in good health and CMV-seropositive. CDR3s include the opening cysteine and the closing phenylalanine or tryptophan. The order of the fields is J gene, clone size, D gene, V gene, CDR3 DNA, CDR3 protein. The D gene is left open where the match is weak. The size entry is marked missing in some rows and otherwise reads once, few, many or a size class.

TRBJ1-1 NA TRBD1 TRBV27 TGTGCCAGCAGTTCACCAGGACAGGGGGACACTGAAGCTTTCTTT CASSSPGQGDTEAFF
TRBJ2-7 NA NA TRBV7-9 TGTGCCAGCAGCTTAGGCCAGGGCCAGGTATCCTACGAGCAGTACTTC CASSLGQGQVSYEQYF
TRBJ1-2 once TRBD1 TRBV6-1 TGTGCCAGCAGTGGATCAGGGCCAGCAGGGGGTGGCTATGGCTACACCTTC CASSGSGPAGGGYGYTF
TRBJ2-4 few TRBD2 TRBV4-2 TGTGCCAGCAGCCAAACCGGACTAGCGGGAGGTAAAAACATTCAGTACTTC CASSQTGLAGGKNIQYF
TRBJ1-2 NA NA TRBV19 TGTGCCAGTAGTATGGGGGGGGCAGATGGCTACACCTTC CASSMGGADGYTF
TRBJ2-7 few TRBD2 TRBV28 TGTGCCAGCAGTCCAATAGCGTGGGAGGGCACCTACGAGCAGTACTTC CASSPIAWEGTYEQYF
TRBJ2-7 few NA TRBV2 TGTGCCAGCAGTGACGTCATTAACAGGGTCTACGAGCAGTACTTC CASSDVINRVYEQYF
TRBJ2-1 once NA TRBV6-1 TGTGCCAGCAGTGCTGCGGTTCCCCCCCCCAATGAGCAGTTCTTC CASSAAVPPPNEQFF
TRBJ1-2 NA NA TRBV14 TGTGCCAGCAGCCAAGGAACATGGACAACCTATGGCTACACCTTC CASSQGTWTTYGYTF
TRBJ2-7 NA TRBD2 TRBV27 TGTGCCAGCAGTTTAGGGAGGGCCTCTTACGAGCAGTACTTC CASSLGRASYEQYF
TRBJ2-1 NA TRBD2 TRBV19 TGTGCCAGTAGTATAGATAGGGGACTAGCTTACAATGAGCAGTTCTTC CASSIDRGLAYNEQFF
TRBJ2-3 NA TRBD2 TRBV7-9 TGTGCCAGCAGCCTGGGAACTAGCGGCACAGATACGCAGTATTTT CASSLGTSGTDTQYF
TRBJ2-7 NA NA TRBV4-1 TGCGCCAGCAGCCAACCTGGTAGCGGAGCGGGCTTCTTATTC CASSQPGSGAGFLF
TRBJ2-1 NA NA TRBV6-5 TGTGCCAGCAGTTACTCCTACAGCAATGAGCAGTTCTTC CASSYSYSNEQFF
TRBJ2-7 NA NA TRBV5-6 TGTGCCAGCAGCTTGGAAGGGGATATTTACGAGCAGTACTTC CASSLEGDIYEQYF
TRBJ2-1 NA TRBD2 TRBV6-1 TGTGCCAGCAGTTCACTAGCGGGAGGGGACAATGAGCAGTTCTTC CASSSLAGGDNEQFF
TRBJ2-2 NA NA TRBV11-1 TGTGCCAGCAGCGGGGGACAGAACACCGGGGAGCTGTTTTTT CASSGGQNTGELFF
TRBJ1-3 few TRBD1 TRBV6-5 TGTGCCAGCAGTTACGACAGGGGAACTTCGGGAAACACCATATATTTT CASSYDRGTSGNTIYF
TRBJ2-2 NA TRBD1 TRBV4-2 TGTGCCAGCAGCCCGGGACAGGGGGCAGCGAACACCGGGGAGCTGTTTTTT CASSPGQGAANTGELFF
TRBJ2-3 NA TRBD2 TRBV6-6 TGTGCCAGCAGCAATTCGCGGGAGGGCCCAGATACGCAGTATTTT CASSNSREGPDTQYF
TRBJ2-2 NA TRBD1 TRBV9 TGTGCCAGCAGCGTAACGGGACAGGGGGTTTCGAACACCGGGGAGCTGTTTTTT CASSVTGQGVSNTGELFF
TRBJ2-7 NA TRBD1 TRBV5-6 TGTGCCAGCAGCTTGGACAGGGGCAACGAGCAGTACTTC CASSLDRGNEQYF
TRBJ1-5 NA NA TRBV29-1 TGCAGCGTTGGACAGGCCAATCAGCCCCAGCATTTT CSVGQANQPQHF
TRBJ2-4 few TRBD2 TRBV30 TGTGCCTGGAGTGCCGCCGGGACTAGCGGCCTCCCGGACTTC CAWSAAGTSGLPDF
TRBJ2-1 NA TRBD2 TRBV5-4 TGTGCCAGCAGCCCAAGAACTAGCGGGCAGTACAATGAGCAGTTCTTC CASSPRTSGQYNEQFF
TRBJ2-1 NA NA TRBV9 TGTGCCAGCAGCGCACCTAGAAGCGGGTCCTCCTACAATGAGCAGTTCTTC CASSAPRSGSSYNEQFF
TRBJ2-5 NA NA TRBV5-4 TGTGCCAGCAGCAAACAATTAGACAGATACCAAGAGACCCAGTACTTC CASSKQLDRYQETQYF
TRBJ1-5 NA NA TRBV19 TGTGCCAGTAGTGATACAGGGCGAGGAGTTAATCAGCCCCAGCATTTT CASSDTGRGVNQPQHF
TRBJ2-7 NA TRBD2 TRBV7-9 TGTGCCAGCAGCTTAGCCCGGGAGGTCGCCTACGAGCAGTACTTC CASSLAREVAYEQYF
TRBJ2-2 NA NA TRBV6-1 TGTGCCATCCTGGGACAGAACACCGGGGAGCTGTTTTTT CAILGQNTGELFF
TRBJ1-5 NA NA TRBV10-1 TGCGCCAGCAGTGAGCTTCCACCCGGGACACGGAATAGCAATCAGCCCCAGCATTTT CASSELPPGTRNSNQPQHF
TRBJ1-5 NA TRBD1 TRBV28 TGTGCCACCCATGGGTCGACAGGGGTCAAGCCCCAGCATTTT CATHGSTGVKPQHF
TRBJ1-1 few NA TRBV7-3 TGTGCCAGCAGCTTAGGGAGCACGACAATGAACACTGAAGCTTTCTTT CASSLGSTTMNTEAFF
TRBJ2-5 once NA TRBV7-3 TGTGCCAGCAGCCCCGGGTCCTGGGAGACCCAGTACTTC CASSPGSWETQYF
TRBJ1-5 NA TRBD1 TRBV19 TGTGCCAGTAGTATCGACAGGGGGCGACATCAGCCCCAGCATTTT CASSIDRGRHQPQHF
TRBJ1-5 NA NA TRBV28 TGTGCCAGCAGTTTCCCCAGGGACATTTATAGCAATCAGCCCCAGCATTTT CASSFPRDIYSNQPQHF
TRBJ1-1 few NA TRBV7-9 TGTGCCAGCAGCCCGCTGGCGGATTACCTGAACACTGAAGCTTTCTTT CASSPLADYLNTEAFF
TRBJ2-7 NA NA TRBV30 TGTGCCTGGAGTTTAAGGGGGGGTTTGGGCAACGAGCAGTACTTC CAWSLRGGLGNEQYF
TRBJ1-5 NA NA TRBV29-1 TGCAGCGTTGGGGGAGGGGGAAATCAGCCCCAGCATTTT CSVGGGGNQPQHF
TRBJ2-1 NA TRBD1 TRBV7-2 TGTGCCAGCAGCCCGTGGGACAGCCATTCCTACAATGAGCAGTTCTTC CASSPWDSHSYNEQFF
TRBJ2-3 NA NA TRBV9 TGTGCCAGCAGCGTAGAAACTAACACAGATACGCAGTATTTT CASSVETNTDTQYF
TRBJ1-1 NA NA TRBV25-1 TGTGCCAGCAGTGAGGGTTCAGGAAGGACTGAAGCTTTCTTT CASSEGSGRTEAFF
TRBJ2-7 NA TRBD1 TRBV10-2 TGCGCCAGCAGAGTGGGACAGGGGTTCTACGAGCAGTACTTC CASRVGQGFYEQYF
TRBJ1-1 NA NA TRBV7-9 TGTTCCAGCAGCTTCTCGACAGATGTCACTGAAGCTTTCTTT CSSSFSTDVTEAFF
TRBJ2-1 NA TRBD1 TRBV5-6 TGTGCCAGCAGCTTAGAGACAGGGGTTCTCAATGAGCAGTTCTTC CASSLETGVLNEQFF